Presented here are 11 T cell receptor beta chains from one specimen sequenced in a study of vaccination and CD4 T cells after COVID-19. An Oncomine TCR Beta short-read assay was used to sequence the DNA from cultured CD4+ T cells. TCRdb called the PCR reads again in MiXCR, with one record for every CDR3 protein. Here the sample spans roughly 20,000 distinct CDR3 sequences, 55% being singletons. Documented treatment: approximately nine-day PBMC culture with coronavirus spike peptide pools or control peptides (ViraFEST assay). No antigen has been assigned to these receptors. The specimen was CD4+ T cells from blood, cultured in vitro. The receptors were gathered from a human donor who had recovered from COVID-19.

CDR3 bases: TGTGCCACCGCCATCCCCAGTTCCAACAATGAGCAGTTCTTC. It yields the protein CATAIPSSNNEQFF. V and J are TRBV24-1 and TRBJ2-1; no firm D call. The CDR3 runs 14 residues. The germline CDR1 and CDR2 sequences are KGHDR and SFDVKD. Trimming stripped 9 bases from V and 5 bases from J, with 16 bases between.

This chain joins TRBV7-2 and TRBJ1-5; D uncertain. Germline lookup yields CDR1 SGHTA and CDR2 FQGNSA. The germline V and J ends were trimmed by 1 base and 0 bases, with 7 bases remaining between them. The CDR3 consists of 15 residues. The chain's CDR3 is CASSLVRNSNQPQHF. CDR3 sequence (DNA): TGTGCCAGCAGCTTAGTTCGCAATAGCAATCAGCCCCAGCATTTT.

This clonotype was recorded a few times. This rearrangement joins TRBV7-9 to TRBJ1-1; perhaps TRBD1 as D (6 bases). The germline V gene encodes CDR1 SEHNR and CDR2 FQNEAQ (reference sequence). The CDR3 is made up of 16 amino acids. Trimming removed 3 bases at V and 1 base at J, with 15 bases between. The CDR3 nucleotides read TGTGCCAGCAGCTTGACCTCAGGGGCTGGGAACACTGAAGCTTTCTTT. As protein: CASSLTSGAGNTEAFF.

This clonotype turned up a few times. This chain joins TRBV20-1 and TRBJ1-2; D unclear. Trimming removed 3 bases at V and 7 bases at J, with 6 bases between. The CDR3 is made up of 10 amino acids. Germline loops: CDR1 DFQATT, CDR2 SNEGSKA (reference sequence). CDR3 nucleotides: TGCAGTGCTAGGGAGATTGGCTACACCTTC. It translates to CSAREIGYTF.

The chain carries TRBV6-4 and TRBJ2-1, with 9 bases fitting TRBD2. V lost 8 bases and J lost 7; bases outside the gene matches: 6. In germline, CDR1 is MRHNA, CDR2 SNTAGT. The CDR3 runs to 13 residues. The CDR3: CASSSSGMNEQFF. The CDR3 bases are TGTGCCAGCTCTTCTAGCGGGATGAATGAGCAGTTCTTC.

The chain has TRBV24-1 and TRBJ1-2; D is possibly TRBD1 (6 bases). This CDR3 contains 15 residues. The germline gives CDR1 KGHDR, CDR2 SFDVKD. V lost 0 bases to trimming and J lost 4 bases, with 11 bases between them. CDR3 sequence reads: CATSDLTGGVYGYTF. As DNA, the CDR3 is TGTGCCACCAGTGATTTGACGGGGGGCGTCTATGGCTACACCTTC.

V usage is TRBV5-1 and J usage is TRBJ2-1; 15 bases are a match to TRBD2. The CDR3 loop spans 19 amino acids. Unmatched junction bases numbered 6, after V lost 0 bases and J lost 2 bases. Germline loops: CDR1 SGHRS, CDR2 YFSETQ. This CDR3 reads CASSLAPGLAGGPYNEQFF. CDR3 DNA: TGCGCCAGCAGCTTGGCCCCCGGACTAGCGGGGGGGCCCTACAATGAGCAGTTCTTC.

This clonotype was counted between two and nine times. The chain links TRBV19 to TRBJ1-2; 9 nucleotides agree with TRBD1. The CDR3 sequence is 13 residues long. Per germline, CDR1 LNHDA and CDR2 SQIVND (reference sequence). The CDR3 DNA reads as TGTGGGCAGGGGACAGGGAATAACTATGGCTACACCTTC. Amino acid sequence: CGQGTGNNYGYTF.

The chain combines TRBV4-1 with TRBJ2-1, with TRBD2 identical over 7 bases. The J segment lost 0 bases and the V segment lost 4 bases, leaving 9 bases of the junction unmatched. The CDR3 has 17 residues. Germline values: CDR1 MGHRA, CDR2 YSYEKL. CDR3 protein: CASSLTSAASSYNEQFF. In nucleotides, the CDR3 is TGCGCCAGCAGCCTTACTAGCGCCGCGAGCTCCTACAATGAGCAGTTCTTC.

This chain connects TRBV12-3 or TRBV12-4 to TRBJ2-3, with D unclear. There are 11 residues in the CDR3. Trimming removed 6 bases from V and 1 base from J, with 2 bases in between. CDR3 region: CASSRTDTQYF. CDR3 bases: TGTGCCAGCAGCCGCACAGATACGCAGTATTTT.

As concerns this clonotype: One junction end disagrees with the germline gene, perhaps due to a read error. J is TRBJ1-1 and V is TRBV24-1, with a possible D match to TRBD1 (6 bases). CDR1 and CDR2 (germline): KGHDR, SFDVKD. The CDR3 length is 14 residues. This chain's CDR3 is CTTRGTGRNTEAFF. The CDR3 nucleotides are TGTACCACCAGGGGTACAGGGAGGAACACTGAAGCTTTCTTT.